These 21 T cell receptor beta chains share one sample of origin, sequenced in a study of CD8 T cells in ankylosing spondylitis. TCRdb reprocessed the 5' RACE reads with MiXCR, giving one entry per CDR3 protein. The sample has fewer than 450,000 distinct CDR3 sequences; roughly 17% are singletons. Study-level results: In ankylosing spondylitis blood, a motif of roughly 8 highly homologous TCR beta variants appeared characteristic.

These receptors have no identified antigens. Sequencing input: blood, either unsorted or a sorted T cell fraction (not recorded which). The receptor set was obtained from a male donor with ankylosing spondylitis.

The chain employs TRBV5-8 and TRBJ1-2; the D is unclear. Trimming removed 3 bases from V and 4 bases from J, with 13 bases in between. Germline V gene sequence: CDR1 SGHTS, CDR2 YDEGEE. The CDR3 contains 14 residues. Here the CDR3 reads CASSYKDGIYGYTF. The CDR3 nucleotides read TGTGCCAGCAGCTATAAGGACGGAATCTATGGCTACACCTTC. The full variable domain, rest sourced from reference TRBV5-8 and TRBJ1-2, is EAGVTQSPTHLIKTRGQQATLRCSPISGHTSVYWYQQALGLGLQFLLWYDEGEERNRGNFPPRFSGRQFPNYSSELNVNALELEDSALYLCASSYKDGIYGYTFGSGTRLTVV.

A few counts support this clonotype. The J gene is TRBJ2-1, the V gene TRBV6-1; D gene uncertain. This CDR3 is built from 15 residues. V lost 5 bases and J 0 bases, leaving 11 bases between the germline ends. Germline loops: CDR1 MNHNS, CDR2 SASEGT. The CDR3 sequence: CASSLEHRSYNEQFF. In nucleotides, the CDR3 is TGTGCCAGCAGTCTTGAACATCGCTCCTACAATGAGCAGTTCTTC.

The chain is built from TRBV5-5 and TRBJ1-1; TRBD1 matches at 8 bases. CDR1 and CDR2 (germline): SGHKS, YYEKEE (reference sequence). V lost 5 bases and J lost 3; bases outside the gene matches: 6. This CDR3 contains 14 residues. CDR3 residues: CASSSDRGDTEAFF. CDR3 bases: TGTGCCAGCAGTTCCGACAGGGGTGACACTGAAGCTTTCTTT.

The rearrangement uses TRBV7-2 and TRBJ2-5; tentative D call: TRBD2 (5 bases). The germline V gene encodes CDR1 SGHTA and CDR2 FQGNSA. There are 13 residues in the CDR3. Trimming shortened V by 5 bases and J by 4 bases, and 11 bases separated the two germline ends. CDR3 DNA: TGTGCCAGCAGCACCAAAGGAGGAGAGACCCAGTACTTC. This gives the protein CASSTKGGETQYF.

The chain couples TRBV4-2 to TRBJ1-2, with TRBD1 matching 9 bases. Germline CDR1 reads LGHNA; CDR2 reads YNFKEQ. CDR3 size: 15 residues. The V and J ends lost 3 bases and 1 base, in that order; junction bases with no gene match: 3. CDR3 protein: CASSQPGQGNYGYTF. The CDR3 DNA sequence: TGTGCCAGCAGCCAGCCGGGACAGGGTAACTATGGCTACACCTTC.

This clonotype was recorded at least ten times. The chain uses TRBV5-1 and TRBJ2-1; 10 bases are a match to TRBD1. V dropped 2 bases and J dropped 10; count of bases not matched to a gene: 9. CDR1 is SGHRS and CDR2 is YFSETQ in the germline V gene. There are 15 residues in the CDR3. The CDR3 region has the DNA TGCGCCAGCAGCTTATCCGGGACAGGGGTTCGGGAGCAGTTCTTC. This encodes CASSLSGTGVREQFF.

The chain recombines TRBV30 with TRBJ2-7; TRBD1 agrees at 7 bases. The trim removed 2 bases at V and 7 bases at J, leaving 5 bases unmatched. The CDR3 extends over 12 amino acids. Germline V CDR1 and CDR2: GTSNPN, SVGIG (reference sequence). The CDR3 loop reads CAWSNRGEEQYF. The DNA of the CDR3 is TGTGCCTGGAGTAACAGGGGTGAGGAGCAGTACTTC.

This clonotype was observed a few times. The gene calls are TRBV20-1 and TRBJ2-1; TRBD2 agrees at 10 bases. The germline gives CDR1 DFQATT, CDR2 SNEGSKA (reference sequence). After removal of 0 bases from V and 12 bases from J, the junction contained 5 bases not matched to a gene. The CDR3 totals 13 residues. CDR3 sequence: CSARDPSGSGQFF. The CDR3 nucleotides read TGCAGTGCTAGAGACCCTAGCGGGAGCGGGCAGTTCTTC.

This clonotype was detected many times. This chain uses TRBV7-3 with TRBJ1-1, with unresolved D. Deletions cut 5 bases from V and 1 base from J, with 8 bases between. The CDR3 length is 13 residues. CDR1 is SGHTA, CDR2 FQGTGA, per germline. The CDR3 sequence is CASSPNENTEAFF. The DNA of the CDR3 is TGTGCCAGCAGCCCCAACGAGAACACTGAAGCTTTCTTT.

This chain connects TRBV19 to TRBJ2-1; D is possibly TRBD1 or TRBD2 (5 bases each). The germline V gene encodes CDR1 LNHDA and CDR2 SQIVND (reference sequence). Trimming shortened V by 3 bases and J by 6 bases, and 9 bases separated the two germline ends. CDR3 size: 13 residues. The DNA for the CDR3 is TGTGCCAGTAGTATCCCGGGACCCAATGAGCAGTTCTTC. Translation: CASSIPGPNEQFF.

The chain is built from TRBV7-2 and TRBJ2-7; 8 bases agree with TRBD2. Germline V gene lookup returns CDR1 SGHTA and CDR2 FQGNSA. The CDR3 totals 14 residues. Losses at the gene ends were 3 bases for V and 6 bases for J; bases not matched to a gene: 7. CDR3 region: CASSLSSGIVEQYF. CDR3 DNA sequence: TGTGCCAGCAGCTTGAGTAGCGGGATAGTCGAGCAGTACTTC.

This clonotype was detected ten times or more. J is TRBJ2-2 and V is TRBV4-1; D not resolved. Germline V lookup: CDR1 MGHRA, CDR2 YSYEKL. Trimming stripped 0 bases from V and 0 bases from J, with 5 bases between. The CDR3 length is 15 residues. The CDR3 reads CASSQEPSNTGELFF. Here the CDR3 DNA reads TGCGCCAGCAGCCAAGAGCCCTCGAACACCGGGGAGCTGTTTTTT.

This clonotype was detected a few times. This rearrangement joins TRBV5-4 to TRBJ2-5; TRBD2 is a possible D gene (6 bases). V was pared by 5 bases and J by 5 bases, with 13 bases between. Per germline, CDR1 SGHNT and CDR2 YYREEE (reference sequence). The CDR3 totals 13 residues. The CDR3: CASSLAGRETQYF. For the CDR3, the DNA is TGTGCCAGCAGTTTAGCAGGGAGGGAGACCCAGTACTTC.

The rearrangement uses TRBV11-2 and TRBJ1-3; a weak D match, TRBD1 (6 bases). The CDR3 sequence is 15 residues long. CDR1 and CDR2 from the germline V gene are SGHAT and FQNNGV. V was clipped by 6 bases and J by 1 base, with 13 bases between them. The CDR3 DNA follows: TGTGCCAGCAGGAGGGCACAGGGATCTGGAAACACCATATATTTT. It codes for CASRRAQGSGNTIYF.

This clonotype was counted only a few times. This sequence joins TRBV6-1 and TRBJ1-5; D unclear. Germline values: CDR1 MNHNS, CDR2 SASEGT. The CDR3 sequence is 15 residues long. V lost 5 bases to trimming and J lost 1 base, with 12 bases between them. The CDR3 protein is CASSRGGSSNQPQHF. CDR3 sequence (DNA): TGTGCCAGCAGTCGGGGAGGAAGCAGCAATCAGCCCCAGCATTTT.

This CDR3 reads CASSQGPARNQPQHF. In DNA form, the CDR3 reads TGTGCCAGCAGCCAAGGACCGGCCCGCAATCAGCCCCAGCATTTT. This chain uses TRBV3-1 with TRBJ1-5; no firm D call. The length of the CDR3 is 15 residues. Germline CDR1 LGHDT, CDR2 YNNKEL (reference sequence). Trimming pared 1 base from V and 2 bases from J, leaving 9 bases between.

The chain links TRBV9 to TRBJ2-1; 7 nucleotides match TRBD1. The CDR3 runs 16 residues. J lost 6 bases, V lost 3 bases, and 12 bases had no gene match. CDR1 SGDLS and CDR2 YYNGEE come from the germline V gene. The CDR3 protein is CASSARVGNRGNEQFF. CDR3 in DNA: TGTGCCAGCAGCGCCCGAGTCGGGAACAGGGGCAATGAGCAGTTCTTC.

The genes are TRBV11-2 and TRBJ1-1; the D gene is possibly TRBD1 (6 bases). This CDR3 is built from 13 residues. Germline V gene sequence: CDR1 SGHAT, CDR2 FQNNGV. V was shortened by 1 base and J by 8 bases, with 11 bases between the two germline ends. The CDR3 DNA sequence: TGTGCCAGCAGCTTAGCCCGTAGGGGGGAAGCTTTCTTT. Amino acid sequence: CASSLARRGEAFF.

The chain uses TRBV20-1 and TRBJ1-5; D is ambiguous. Deletions cut 3 bases from V and 7 bases from J, with 10 bases between. The CDR3 is 12 residues long. CDR1 and CDR2 (germline): DFQATT, SNEGSKA (reference sequence). CDR3 loop: CSASRDQQPQHF. CDR3 bases: TGCAGTGCTAGTAGGGATCAACAGCCCCAGCATTTT.

The table lists this clonotype with a few counts. The CDR3 reads CACTRMSSYEQYF. The CDR3 coding sequence is TGTGCCTGCACTCGAATGAGCTCCTACGAGCAGTACTTC. This sequence joins TRBV28 and TRBJ2-7, with no clear D. Trimming left V 11 bases short and J 0 bases short, with 14 bases between. The length of the CDR3 is 13 residues. Germline V gives CDR1 MDHEN, CDR2 SYDVKM.

The rearrangement links TRBV5-6 to TRBJ2-7; 14 bases are a match to TRBD2. Trimming took 1 base from V and 11 from J; bases not matched to a gene: 8. Germline loops: CDR1 SGHDT, CDR2 YYEEEE. The CDR3 contains 15 residues. The CDR3 nucleotides are TGTGCCAGCAGCTTGTTGGGGACTAGCGGGAGCGTAAAGTACTTC. It codes for CASSLLGTSGSVKYF.